This T cell receptor (beta chain) was profiled in a study of T cells in localized non-small cell lung cancer. A remark on this clone: Its specificity is unknown.

The study's findings and limits: Within adjacent lung there appeared a median approximately 60 of the top 100 tumor clones. Analysis by sequencing included only one tumor region, so heterogeneity remains possible.

V lost 4 bases and J lost 1, with 14 bases in between. The germline V gene has CDR1 LNHDA and CDR2 SQIVND (reference sequence). This CDR3 contains 15 residues. Profiling relied on immunoSEQ multiplex PCR, and the TCRdb table lists in-frame clones only, not all of them. The repertoire holds around 40,000 clones, with about 80% as singletons. Source: PBMCs, taken before any cancer treatment. The rearrangement joins TRBV19 to TRBJ2-7; D not certain. This receptor was identified in a man between 40 and 69 years old with stage II lung adenocarcinoma. The DNA of the CDR3 is TGTGCCAGTAGTACTCCCTTTGACAATTCCTACGAGCAGTACTTC. Translating it yields CASSTPFDNSYEQYF. Supplemented by reference TRBV19 and TRBJ2-7, the full variable domain reads DGGITQSPKYLFRKEGQNVTLSCEQNLNHDAMYWYRQDPGQGLRLIYYSQIVNDFQKGDIAEGYSVSREKKESFPLTVTSAQKNPTAFYLCASSTPFDNSYEQYFGPGTRLTVT.